The 18 T cell receptor beta chains reported below all come from one sample, sequenced in a study of monozygotic twins with inflammatory bowel disease. Using the 5' RACE reads, TCRdb records one entry per CDR3 protein without DNA. With 190,000 or so distinct CDR3 sequences in the sample, the ten largest clones hold around 1.5%. The material sequenced was blood. The source is a human donor with ulcerative colitis or Crohn's disease, or a healthy co-twin of an affected twin (not recorded which).

This chain joins TRBV7-2 and TRBJ2-3; TCRdb designates TRBD1, a call that cannot be tested without DNA. The length of the CDR3 is 15 residues. The germline gives CDR1 SGHTA, CDR2 FQGNSA. The CDR3 is CASSLGGQVTDTQYF.

This chain connects TRBV20-1 to TRBJ2-4; the D gene TCRdb calls, TRBD1, cannot be checked with no DNA. CDR1 is DFQATT and CDR2 is SNEGSKA in the germline V gene (reference sequence). The length of the CDR3 is 16 residues. CDR3 amino acids: CSADPFGGLAKNIQYF.

This rearrangement joins TRBV5-1 to TRBJ1-1. This CDR3 is built from 14 residues. CDR1 is SGHRS and CDR2 is YFSETQ in the germline V gene. The CDR3 region is CASSFGQLNTEAFF.

The chain couples TRBV4-1 to TRBJ1-2. Germline V gene data show CDR1 as MGHRA and CDR2 as YSYEKL. CDR3 size: 15 residues. The CDR3 is CASSQDLADSGGYTF.

V usage is TRBV29-1 and J usage is TRBJ1-2. The germline gives CDR1 SQVTM, CDR2 ANQGSEA. The CDR3 has 14 residues. The chain's CDR3 is CSVEGIIGAYGYTF.

This CDR3 reads CASSRLGTKSDEQYF. The chain carries TRBV18 and TRBJ2-7; TCRdb proposes TRBD1, but this gene call is untestable without DNA. The CDR3 contains 15 residues. Germline V gene lookup returns CDR1 KGHSH and CDR2 LQKENI.

The chain uses TRBV12-3 or TRBV12-4 and TRBJ2-1. This CDR3 comprises 12 residues. The CDR3 here is CASSLDNNEQFF.

The CDR3 sequence: CASSARDRDSTEQYF. V gene TRBV11-1 combines with J gene TRBJ2-7; as DNA is missing, the TRBD1 call by TCRdb cannot be tested. The CDR3 has 15 amino acids. Germline V gene data show CDR1 as SGHAT and CDR2 as FQDESV (reference sequence).

The rearrangement links TRBV4-2 to TRBJ1-5; checking the TCRdb D call of TRBD1 is not possible without DNA. Per the germline V gene, CDR1 is LGHNA and CDR2 is YNFKEQ. This CDR3 is built from 15 residues. Here the CDR3 reads CASSQIAGYNQPQHF.

This chain connects TRBV6-1 to TRBJ1-5; TCRdb reports TRBD1, a call that lacks DNA to check it against. Germline V CDR1 and CDR2: MNHNS, SASEGT. This CDR3 has 16 residues. The CDR3 spells CASSLRGAGRIQPQHF.

The V call is TRBV9, the J call TRBJ2-3. The CDR3 consists of 15 residues. Looked up from germline, CDR1 is SGDLS and CDR2 is YYNGEE. CDR3 in amino acids: CASSVAGFSTDTQYF.

The rearrangement links TRBV7-2 to TRBJ1-2; TCRdb gives TRBD1 as the D gene, but with no DNA this cannot be confirmed. The CDR3 extends over 17 amino acids. Germline V lookup: CDR1 SGHTA, CDR2 FQGNSA. The CDR3 loop is CASSSRTAARANYGYTF. The whole variable domain, remainder taken from reference TRBV7-2 and TRBJ1-2, is GAGVSQSPSNKVTEKGKDVELRCDPISGHTALYWYRQSLGQGLEFLIYFQGNSAPDKSGLPSDRFSAERTGGSVSTLTIQRTQQEDSAVYLCASSSRTAARANYGYTFGSGTRLTVV.

The genes are TRBV5-1 and TRBJ2-5; the TCRdb call, TRBD1, lacks DNA for checking. This CDR3 region has 15 residues. Germline-derived CDR1 and CDR2 are SGHRS and YFSETQ. The CDR3 here is CASSPGRLYQETQYF.

The chain uses TRBV6-5 and TRBJ1-4; the D call of TRBD1 rests on TCRdb alone, since no DNA is present to check it. This CDR3 is 16 amino acids long. The germline V gene encodes CDR1 MNHEY and CDR2 SVGAGI. The CDR3 protein is CASSYSGGATNEKLFF.

This chain connects TRBV18 to TRBJ2-1; checking the TCRdb D call of TRBD1 is not possible without DNA. The CDR3 has 16 residues. The germline CDR1 and CDR2 sequences are KGHSH and LQKENI. This CDR3 is CASSPPDRAVYNEQFF.

This sequence joins TRBV10-2 and TRBJ2-3. The CDR3 contains 13 residues. Germline lookup yields CDR1 WSHSY and CDR2 SAAADI. This CDR3 reads CASKVLRTDTQYF.

The J gene is TRBJ2-7, the V gene TRBV20-1; the TCRdb call, TRBD1, lacks DNA for checking. The V gene's germline CDR1 is DFQATT and CDR2 SNEGSKA (reference sequence). CDR3 length: 15 residues. CDR3: CSANKGTGNRHEQYF.

The V and J genes are TRBV7-9 and TRBJ2-1; TCRdb designates TRBD2, a call that cannot be tested without DNA. Germline V CDR1 and CDR2: SEHNR, FQNEAQ (reference sequence). CDR3 length: 16 amino acids. This CDR3 reads CASSLGGRGGYNEQFF.